This TCR beta chain originates from a study of shared clonotypes between healthy human individuals. The overall study: CD4 naive and memory got three plates each, CD8 naive two, CD8 memory one.

General study points: A handful of donors showed sharing of around 5.3% of naive CD4 clonotypes.

The method was immunoSEQ multiplex PCR; TCRdb's version includes in-frame clones alone and lacks a portion of them. Here the sample spans about 1.1 million clones, roughly 80% being singletons. The germline V and J ends were trimmed by 6 bases and 1 base, with 13 bases remaining between them. Germline V gene sequence: CDR1 MDHEN, CDR2 SYDVKM. CDR3 length: 14 residues. Adults of Caucasian background living in Nashville, Tennessee made up all donors. In regard to this clone: Its target is not known.

This receptor was identified in a young man in good health. Some clones in this sample may be carry-over from other donors' samples. The specimen was memory CD4+ T cells from PBMCs. Subset reported: CD45RA-negative fraction. The gene calls are TRBV28 and TRBJ2-7, with a weak D call TRBD1 (5 bases). CDR3 nucleotides: TGTGCCAGCAGCCGACAGTCTCCTTCCTACGAGCAGTACTTC. Translating gives CASSRQSPSYEQYF. Full variable domain (rest looked up from reference TRBV28 and TRBJ2-7): DVKVTQSSRYLVKRTGEKVFLECVQDMDHENMFWYRQDPGLGLRLIYFSYDVKMKEKGDIPEGYSVSREKKERFSLILESASTNQTSMYLCASSRQSPSYEQYFGPGTRLTVT.